This T cell receptor beta chain was documented in a study of T cell responses to AZD1222 COVID-19 vaccine. V lost 2 bases and J 8 bases, leaving 13 bases between the germline ends. CDR3 length equals 15 residues. CDR1 and CDR2 (germline): SGHTA, FQGNSA. Study results and caveats: Of the AZD1222 recipients, only 6 or 7 were seropositive at baseline. The CD4 TCRs associated with vaccination extended across spike and predominated at 160-218 and 743-854.

The assay was immunoSEQ multiplex PCR, and TCRdb's table has in-frame clones only and misses some. The data show 90,000 to 150,000 clones, approximately 90% seen once. A remark on this clone: Its antigen remains unidentified.

The chain is built from TRBV7-2 and TRBJ1-6; D possibly corresponds to TRBD1 (5 bases). The input for sequencing was peripheral blood, taken 28 days after the second AZD1222 dose. The receptor's source is an adult who received the AZD1222 COVID-19 vaccine. The CDR3 DNA follows: TGTGCCAGCAGCTTATGGGGGGATAGGGATTCACCCCTCCACTTT. Translated: CASSLWGDRDSPLHF.